The rows below give T cell receptor beta chains drawn from one sample of a study of blood T cell repertoires in COVID-19. The data were produced by immunoSEQ multiplex PCR, yet TCRdb's version contains in-frame clones alone and is incomplete. The sample yields about 180,000 clones, about 85% seen once. The sample comprised peripheral blood. These receptors were obtained from a woman aged 45-59 years with COVID-19, enrolled during active disease. The CDR3 runs from the conserved cysteine through the conserved F or W. D genes are given only for firm matches. Rows give clone size only sometimes, using once, few, many, or a class for an expanded clone.

abundance: -
v_gene: TRBV3-1/TRBV3-2
d_gene: -
j_gene: TRBJ1-4
CDR3nt: TGTGCCAGCAGCCACCTCCAGGGCCCAACTAATGAAAAACTGTTTTTT
CDR3aa: CASSHLQGPTNEKLFF

abundance: -
v_gene: TRBV5-4
d_gene: TRBD2
j_gene: TRBJ2-5
CDR3nt: TGTGCCAGCAGCCTGGGACTAGCTAGAACACAAGAGACCCAGTACTTC
CDR3aa: CASSLGLARTQETQYF

abundance: -
v_gene: TRBV2
d_gene: -
j_gene: TRBJ2-5
CDR3nt: TGTGCCAGCAGTGAAGGGCCGGGGACCCAGTACTTC
CDR3aa: CASSEGPGTQYF

abundance: once
v_gene: TRBV5-1
d_gene: TRBD1
j_gene: TRBJ2-1
CDR3nt: TGCGCCAGCAGCTTGGCCGGGACAGGGTCCAATGAGCAGTTCTTC
CDR3aa: CASSLAGTGSNEQFF

abundance: -
v_gene: TRBV5-8
d_gene: -
j_gene: TRBJ1-1
CDR3nt: TGTGCCAGCAGCTTGGGGGGCAGGGGCGGCACTGAAGCTTTCTTT
CDR3aa: CASSLGGRGGTEAFF

abundance: -
v_gene: TRBV24-1
d_gene: -
j_gene: TRBJ2-2
CDR3nt: TGTGCCACCAGTGATTGGGGGGATACGAACACCGGGGAGCTGTTTTTT
CDR3aa: CATSDWGDTNTGELFF

abundance: -
v_gene: TRBV6-2/TRBV6-3
d_gene: TRBD1
j_gene: TRBJ2-7
CDR3nt: TGTGCCAGCAGCCTCGGACAGGGAAGCTCCTACGAGCAGTACTTC
CDR3aa: CASSLGQGSSYEQYF

abundance: -
v_gene: TRBV19
d_gene: -
j_gene: TRBJ2-5
CDR3nt: TGTGCCAGTAGTATAGGAGGGAACCCAGAGACCCAGTACTTC
CDR3aa: CASSIGGNPETQYF

abundance: -
v_gene: TRBV3-1/TRBV3-2
d_gene: -
j_gene: TRBJ2-3
CDR3nt: TGTGCCAGCAGCCAAGAAACTCATTCAGATACGCAGTATTTT
CDR3aa: CASSQETHSDTQYF

abundance: -
v_gene: TRBV18
d_gene: -
j_gene: TRBJ1-1
CDR3nt: TGTGCCAGCTCACCAGTAGGGGTAGTCACTGAAGCTTTCTTT
CDR3aa: CASSPVGVVTEAFF

abundance: -
v_gene: TRBV5-4
d_gene: -
j_gene: TRBJ2-7
CDR3nt: TGTGCCAGCAGCTTGGTAAATTTCCGGGGAACCGTCTCCTACGAGCAGTACTTC
CDR3aa: CASSLVNFRGTVSYEQYF

abundance: -
v_gene: TRBV19
d_gene: -
j_gene: TRBJ1-2
CDR3nt: TGTGCCAGTAGTATAGTTGGAGATAGTACTAACTATGGCTACACCTTC
CDR3aa: CASSIVGDSTNYGYTF

abundance: -
v_gene: TRBV19
d_gene: -
j_gene: TRBJ2-7
CDR3nt: TGTGCCAGTAGCGAACAGGGATACGAGCAGTACTTC
CDR3aa: CASSEQGYEQYF

abundance: -
v_gene: TRBV24-1
d_gene: -
j_gene: TRBJ2-7
CDR3nt: TGTGCCACCAGTGATGCGGGACCGAAATACGAGCAGTACTTC
CDR3aa: CATSDAGPKYEQYF

abundance: few
v_gene: TRBV3-1/TRBV3-2
d_gene: -
j_gene: TRBJ2-7
CDR3nt: TGTGCCAGCAGCCTTGGCAGGGGTTACGAGCAGTACTTC
CDR3aa: CASSLGRGYEQYF

abundance: -
v_gene: TRBV30
d_gene: -
j_gene: TRBJ1-1
CDR3nt: TGTGCCTGGAGTGTACTCGGCAGGGGGAACACTGAAGCTTTCTTT
CDR3aa: CAWSVLGRGNTEAFF

abundance: -
v_gene: TRBV5-1
d_gene: TRBD1
j_gene: TRBJ2-3
CDR3nt: TGCGCCAGCAGCTACGGACAGGGGACCACAGATACGCAGTATTTT
CDR3aa: CASSYGQGTTDTQYF

abundance: once
v_gene: TRBV18
d_gene: -
j_gene: TRBJ2-7
CDR3nt: TGTGCCAGCTCACCATACACAGGCCTCGAGCAGTACTTC
CDR3aa: CASSPYTGLEQYF

abundance: -
v_gene: TRBV5-4
d_gene: -
j_gene: TRBJ2-3
CDR3nt: TGTGCCAGCAGCTTGGACAGGGGCACAGATACGCAGTATTTT
CDR3aa: CASSLDRGTDTQYF

abundance: few
v_gene: TRBV7-9
d_gene: TRBD1
j_gene: TRBJ1-1
CDR3nt: TGTGCCAGCTCCCCTCAGGCAGGGGGCTACACTGAAGCTTTCTTT
CDR3aa: CASSPQAGGYTEAFF

abundance: -
v_gene: TRBV18
d_gene: TRBD1
j_gene: TRBJ1-1
CDR3nt: TGTGCCAGCTCTCACCGGGACAGGGGAGGGACTGAAGCTTTCTTT
CDR3aa: CASSHRDRGGTEAFF

abundance: -
v_gene: TRBV28
d_gene: TRBD2
j_gene: TRBJ2-5
CDR3nt: TGTGCCAGCAGTTATCGGGGGGGCCGAGTAGAGACCCAGTACTTC
CDR3aa: CASSYRGGRVETQYF

abundance: -
v_gene: TRBV12-5
d_gene: TRBD1
j_gene: TRBJ2-5
CDR3nt: TGTGCTAGTGGCCCCGGACAGGTAGGGGAGACCCAGTACTTC
CDR3aa: CASGPGQVGETQYF

abundance: -
v_gene: TRBV7-2
d_gene: TRBD1
j_gene: TRBJ1-2
CDR3nt: TGTGCCAGCAGCCAGAGACAGGGTGTGGAATCTGGCTACACCTTC
CDR3aa: CASSQRQGVESGYTF

abundance: -
v_gene: TRBV24-1
d_gene: -
j_gene: TRBJ1-2
CDR3nt: TGTGCCACCAGTGACTCGGAGGGCCATGGCTACACCTTC
CDR3aa: CATSDSEGHGYTF

abundance: -
v_gene: TRBV5-1
d_gene: -
j_gene: TRBJ2-7
CDR3nt: TGCGCCAGCAGCTTGAACAGGCCCTCCTACGAGCAGTACTTC
CDR3aa: CASSLNRPSYEQYF

abundance: -
v_gene: TRBV7-8
d_gene: -
j_gene: TRBJ2-1
CDR3nt: TGTGCCAGCAGCGGGTCGGAGGGGGGGGCGTACAATGAGCAGTTCTTC
CDR3aa: CASSGSEGGAYNEQFF